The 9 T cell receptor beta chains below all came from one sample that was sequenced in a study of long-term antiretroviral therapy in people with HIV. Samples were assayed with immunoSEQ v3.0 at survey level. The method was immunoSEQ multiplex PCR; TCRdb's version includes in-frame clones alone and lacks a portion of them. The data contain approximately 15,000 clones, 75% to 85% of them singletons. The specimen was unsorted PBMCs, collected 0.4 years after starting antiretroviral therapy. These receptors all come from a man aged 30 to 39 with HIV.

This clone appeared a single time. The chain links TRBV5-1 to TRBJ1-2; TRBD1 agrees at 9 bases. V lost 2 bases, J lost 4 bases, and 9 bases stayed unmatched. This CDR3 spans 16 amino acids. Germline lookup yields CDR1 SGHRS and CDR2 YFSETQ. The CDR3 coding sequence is TGCGCCAGCAGCTTCCAAACAGGGGGCGAAGGCTATGGCTACACCTTC. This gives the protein CASSFQTGGEGYGYTF.

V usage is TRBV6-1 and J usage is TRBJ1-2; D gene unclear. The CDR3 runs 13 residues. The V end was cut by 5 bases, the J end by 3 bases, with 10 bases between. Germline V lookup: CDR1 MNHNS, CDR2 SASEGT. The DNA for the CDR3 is TGTGCCAGCAGTAAGGCCGGCGACTATGGCTACACCTTC. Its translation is CASSKAGDYGYTF.

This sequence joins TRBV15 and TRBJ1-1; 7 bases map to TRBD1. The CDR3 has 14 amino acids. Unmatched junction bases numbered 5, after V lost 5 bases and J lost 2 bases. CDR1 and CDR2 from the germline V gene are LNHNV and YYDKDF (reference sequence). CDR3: CATSSGTVNTEAFF. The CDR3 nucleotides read TGTGCCACCAGCTCCGGGACAGTAAACACTGAAGCTTTCTTT.

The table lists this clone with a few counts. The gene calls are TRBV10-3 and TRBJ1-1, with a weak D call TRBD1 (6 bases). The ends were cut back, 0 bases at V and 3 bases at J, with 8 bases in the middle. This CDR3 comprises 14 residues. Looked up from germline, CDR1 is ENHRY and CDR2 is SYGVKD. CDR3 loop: CAISESKGDTEAFF. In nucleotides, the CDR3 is TGTGCCATCAGTGAGTCGAAGGGGGACACTGAAGCTTTCTTT.

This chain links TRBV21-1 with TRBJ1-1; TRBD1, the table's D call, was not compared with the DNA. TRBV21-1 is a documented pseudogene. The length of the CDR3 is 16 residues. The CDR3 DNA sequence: TGTGCCAGCAGCAGTCAGACAGTCGCACCGAACACTGAAGCTTTCTTT. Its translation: CASSSQTVAPNTEAFF.

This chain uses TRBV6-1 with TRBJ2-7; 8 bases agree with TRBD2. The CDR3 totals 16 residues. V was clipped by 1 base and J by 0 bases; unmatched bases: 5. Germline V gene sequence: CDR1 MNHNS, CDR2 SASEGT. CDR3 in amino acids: CASSEGGGPYSYEQYF. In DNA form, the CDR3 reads TGTGCCAGCAGTGAAGGCGGGGGGCCCTACTCCTACGAGCAGTACTTC.

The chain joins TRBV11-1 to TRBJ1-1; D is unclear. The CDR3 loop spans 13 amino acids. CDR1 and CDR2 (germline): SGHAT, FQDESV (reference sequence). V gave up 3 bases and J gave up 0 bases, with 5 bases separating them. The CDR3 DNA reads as TGTGCCAGCAGCTTGAGAATGAACACTGAAGCTTTCTTT. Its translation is CASSLRMNTEAFF.

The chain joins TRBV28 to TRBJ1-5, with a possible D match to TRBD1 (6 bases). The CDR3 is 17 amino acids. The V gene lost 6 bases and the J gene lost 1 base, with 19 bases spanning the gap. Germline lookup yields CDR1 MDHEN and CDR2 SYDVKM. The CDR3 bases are TGTGCCAGCAGCAGTTACTCCGGGACAACGAGCAATCAGCCCCAGCATTTT. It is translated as CASSSYSGTTSNQPQHF.

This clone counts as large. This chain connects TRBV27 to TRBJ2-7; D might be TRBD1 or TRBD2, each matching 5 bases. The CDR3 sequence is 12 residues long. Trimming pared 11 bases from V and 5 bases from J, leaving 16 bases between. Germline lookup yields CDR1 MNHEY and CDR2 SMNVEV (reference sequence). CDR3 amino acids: CASGTGRDEQYF. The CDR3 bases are TGTGCCTCCGGGACGGGTAGGGACGAGCAGTACTTC.